The entry below gives a single TCR beta chain sequence along with its context. Antigen specificity is unknown. The sample belongs to a study of response to subunit inactivated influenza vaccine. TCRdb analysed the RT-PCR reads with MiXCR anew, one entry per CDR3 protein. The sample has more than 150,000 distinct CDR3 sequences, around 9% seen once. This CDR3 comprises 15 residues. The ends lost 6 bases at V and 6 bases at J; junction bases unmatched: 9. CDR1 is MNHEY and CDR2 is SVGAGI in the germline V gene. Study results and caveats: The authors proposed limited new T cell recruitment per seasonal influenza vaccination.

The material was non-naive T cells sorted from PBMCs, obtained on the day of vaccination. The V gene is TRBV6-5, the J gene TRBJ2-1; 9 bases line up with TRBD2. This TCR was recovered from a man between 45 and 60 years old who received an inactivated influenza vaccine. The CDR3 here is CASSNSGGQINEQFF. The CDR3 DNA sequence: TGTGCCAGCAGCAATAGCGGGGGCCAGATCAATGAGCAGTTCTTC.